This is a list of T cell receptor beta chains from one sample in a study of blood T cell repertoires in COVID-19. The table came from immunoSEQ multiplex PCR; TCRdb's copy has only in-frame clones and leaves some out. The sample includes 56,000 or so clones, around 92% of them seen just once. The sequencing input was peripheral blood. The receptors shown here come from a human donor in a cohort sampled during active COVID-19. CDR3s include the opening cysteine and the closing phenylalanine or tryptophan. The D gene is left open where the match is weak. Clone size is not always given. Where it is, it says once, few, many or a class for expanded clones.

CDR3aa	CDR3nt	v_gene	j_gene	d_gene	abundance
CASSLKTGTYEQYF	TGTGCCAGCAGCCTCAAGACAGGCACCTACGAGCAGTACTTC	TRBV5-4	TRBJ2-7	.	.
CASSHLDRGEAFF	TGTGCCAGCAGCCACCTAGACAGGGGTGAAGCTTTCTTT	TRBV16	TRBJ1-1	TRBD1	.
CAWSTDRGSGYTF	TGTGCCTGGAGTACGGACAGGGGAAGCGGCTACACCTTC	TRBV30	TRBJ1-2	TRBD1	.
CASSVALAGPLSYNEQFF	TGTGCCAGCAGCGTAGCACTAGCGGGGCCTCTCTCCTACAATGAGCAGTTCTTC	TRBV9	TRBJ2-1	TRBD2	.
CASSHRQSTDTQYF	TGTGCCAGCAGCCATAGACAGAGCACAGATACGCAGTATTTT	TRBV6-6	TRBJ2-3	.	.
CASSSGTGEYEQYF	TGTGCCAGCAGTTCCGGGACAGGGGAGTACGAGCAGTACTTC	TRBV6-5	TRBJ2-7	TRBD1	.
CASSPNRVGSYNEQFF	TGTGCCAGCAGCCCCAACAGGGTGGGCTCCTACAATGAGCAGTTCTTC	TRBV7-9	TRBJ2-1	.	.
CATSDRPGQGPRSLGNTIYF	TGTGCCACCAGTGACCGACCGGGACAGGGGCCGCGGAGCCTTGGAAACACCATATATTTT	TRBV24-1	TRBJ1-3	TRBD1	once
CATDSGGGNQPQHF	TGTGCCACCGATTCAGGGGGTGGCAATCAGCCCCAGCATTTT	TRBV30	TRBJ1-5	TRBD1	few
CASSLGRERRGEQYF	TGTGCCAGCTCACTTGGCCGCGAACGCAGGGGCGAGCAGTACTTC	TRBV18	TRBJ2-7	.	.
CASSSLQGPNEKLFF	TGTGCCAGCAGCTCCTTACAGGGCCCTAATGAAAAACTGTTTTTT	TRBV7-2	TRBJ1-4	.	.
CASSLTGTRLLSEQFF	TGTGCCAGCAGCTTGACCGGGACACGCTTGCTCAGTGAGCAGTTCTTC	TRBV3-1/TRBV3-2	TRBJ2-1	.	.
CASSGRDRASYEQYF	TGCGCCAGCAGCGGAAGGGACAGGGCCTCCTACGAGCAGTACTTC	TRBV5-1	TRBJ2-7	TRBD1	.
CASSVQGDYGYTF	TGTGCCAGCAGCGTGCAGGGGGACTATGGCTACACCTTC	TRBV9	TRBJ1-2	TRBD1	.
CASSRRPGQGGNEQFF	TGTGCCAGCAGTCGTAGGCCGGGACAGGGTGGCAATGAGCAGTTCTTC	TRBV6-2/TRBV6-3	TRBJ2-1	TRBD1	.
CASSMTYTQYF	TGTGCCAGTAGTATGACATACACGCAGTATTTT	TRBV19	TRBJ2-3	.	.
CASSLRQAMNSNYGYTF	TGTGCCAGCAGCTTAAGACAGGCTATGAATTCTAACTATGGCTACACCTTC	TRBV7-9	TRBJ1-2	.	.
CASSIEGGRNQPQHF	TGTGCCAGTAGTATAGAGGGTGGGCGCAATCAGCCCCAGCATTTT	TRBV19	TRBJ1-5	.	.
CASTTGVGQGNSPLHF	TGTGCCAGCACCACTGGGGTGGGACAGGGTAATTCACCCCTCCACTTT	TRBV27	TRBJ1-6	TRBD1	.
CATSTGYEQYF	TGTGCCACCAGCACAGGCTACGAGCAGTACTTC	TRBV15	TRBJ2-7	.	.
CASSLRRSSGNTIYF	TGTGCCAGCAGCTTACGGCGGAGCTCTGGAAACACCATATATTTT	TRBV7-2	TRBJ1-3	.	.
CASSPGTGLDTQYF	TGCGCCAGCAGCCCAGGGACAGGGCTGGATACGCAGTATTTT	TRBV5-1	TRBJ2-3	TRBD1	.
CASSIRYGEQYF	TGTGCCAGTAGTATTCGTTACGGCGAGCAGTACTTC	TRBV19	TRBJ2-7	.	.
CASSKDRGPYGYTF	TGTGCCAGCAGTAAGGACAGGGGTCCCTATGGCTACACCTTC	TRBV7-9	TRBJ1-2	TRBD1	.
CASSKTGGNYGYTF	TGTGCCAGCAGTAAGACAGGGGGTAACTATGGCTACACCTTC	TRBV6-6	TRBJ1-2	TRBD1	.
CASSFSGGRGETQYF	TGTGCCAGCAGCTTTAGCGGGGGGCGGGGAGAGACCCAGTACTTC	TRBV7-9	TRBJ2-5	TRBD2	.
CASSRRPGTSGGNQETQYF	TGTGCCAGCAGCCGCCGCCCCGGGACTAGCGGGGGTAACCAAGAGACCCAGTACTTC	TRBV7-2	TRBJ2-5	TRBD2	once
CASSLALGYRGEYDNYGYTF	TGCGCCAGCAGCTTGGCCCTGGGGTACAGGGGCGAATACGATAACTATGGCTACACCTTC	TRBV5-1	TRBJ1-2	TRBD1	.
CAWSEGGNSPLHF	TGTGCCTGGAGTGAGGGAGGGAATTCACCCCTCCACTTT	TRBV30	TRBJ1-6	.	.
CASSPLRRQGEQETQYF	TGTGCCAGTAGTCCCCTACGACGTCAGGGCGAACAAGAGACCCAGTACTTC	TRBV19	TRBJ2-5	.	.
CASSIPGLTYEQYF	TGTGCCAGTAGTATACCGGGACTGACCTACGAGCAGTACTTC	TRBV19	TRBJ2-7	.	.
CASSFTDRLLGEKLFF	TGCGCCAGCAGCTTTACCGACAGACTTTTAGGCGAAAAACTGTTTTTT	TRBV5-1	TRBJ1-4	.	.
CASSIGQGRNQPQHF	TGTGCCAGTAGTATAGGACAGGGACGCAATCAGCCCCAGCATTTT	TRBV19	TRBJ1-5	TRBD1	few
CASSRNQGIGEKLFF	TGTGCCAGCAGTCGAAACCAGGGAATCGGCGAAAAACTGTTTTTT	TRBV6-6	TRBJ1-4	.	.
CASSVRGLETQYF	TGCGCCAGCAGTGTCAGGGGGCTTGAGACCCAGTACTTC	TRBV10-2	TRBJ2-5	TRBD1	.
CASSGARLWSGVGYTF	TGTGCCAGCAGCGGGGCCCGCTTATGGTCAGGGGTCGGCTACACCTTC	TRBV7-8	TRBJ1-2	.	.
CASSTEGGAIYNEQFF	TGTGCCAGCAGTACTGAGGGAGGGGCCATCTACAATGAGCAGTTCTTC	TRBV5-4	TRBJ2-1	TRBD2	.
CASSSSLRTIYF	TGTGCCAGCAGCTCCTCCCTACGGACCATATATTTT	TRBV7-2	TRBJ1-3	.	.
CASSPQMNTEAFF	TGTGCCAGCTCACCTCAAATGAACACTGAAGCTTTCTTT	TRBV18	TRBJ1-1	.	.
CASSPPGQGMAEAFF	TGTGCCAGTAGTCCTCCGGGACAGGGGATGGCTGAAGCTTTCTTT	TRBV19	TRBJ1-1	TRBD1	.
CAISESASGGVGDTQYF	TGTGCCATCAGTGAGTCAGCTAGCGGGGGGGTCGGAGATACGCAGTATTTT	TRBV10-3	TRBJ2-3	TRBD2	.
CASGLPRPGQRPGQQYF	TGTGCTAGTGGTCTCCCTCGGCCGGGACAGCGTCCTGGGCAGCAGTACTTC	TRBV12-5	TRBJ2-7	TRBD1	.
CASSSRDSYNEQFF	TGTGCCAGCAGTAGCCGGGACTCTTACAATGAGCAGTTCTTC	TRBV7-9	TRBJ2-1	.	.
CAISSWDSEAFF	TGTGCCATCAGTTCGTGGGACAGTGAAGCTTTCTTT	TRBV10-3	TRBJ1-1	TRBD1	few
CASSRTVWNTEAFF	TGTGCCAGCAGTCGGACAGTTTGGAACACTGAAGCTTTCTTT	TRBV14	TRBJ1-1	.	.
CASSPHRGSTDTQYF	TGTGCCAGCTCACCCCATAGGGGTAGCACAGATACGCAGTATTTT	TRBV18	TRBJ2-3	.	.
CASSLLEIGTGVYSPLHF	TGTGCCAGCAGCTTACTTGAAATTGGGACAGGGGTTTATTCACCCCTCCACTTT	TRBV7-8	TRBJ1-6	TRBD1	.
CASSLTTGVAFF	TGTGCCAGCAGTTTAACTACAGGGGTGGCTTTCTTT	TRBV12-3/TRBV12-4	TRBJ1-1	TRBD1	.
CAISVPLAGVNTGELFF	TGTGCCATCAGTGTGCCACTAGCGGGGGTGAACACCGGGGAGCTGTTTTTT	TRBV10-3	TRBJ2-2	TRBD2	.
CASSQGGTGRLYEQYF	TGCGCCAGCAGCCAAGGCGGGACAGGGAGATTATACGAGCAGTACTTC	TRBV4-1	TRBJ2-7	TRBD1	.
CASSLGAGDYGYTF	TGTGCCAGCAGCTTAGGGGCAGGGGACTATGGCTACACCTTC	TRBV7-9	TRBJ1-2	.	once
CASSLETGGVYEQYF	TGCGCCAGCAGCTTGGAGACAGGGGGAGTCTACGAGCAGTACTTC	TRBV5-1	TRBJ2-7	TRBD1	.
CAWSTGGPRPQHF	TGTGCCTGGAGTACAGGGGGACCTCGGCCCCAGCATTTT	TRBV30	TRBJ1-5	TRBD1	.
CASSFDRGETQYF	TGTGCCAGCAGCTTCGACAGGGGTGAGACCCAGTACTTC	TRBV11-2	TRBJ2-5	TRBD1	once
CASSYSQGLETQYF	TGTGCCAGCAGTTACTCCCAGGGGCTGGAGACCCAGTACTTC	TRBV6-6	TRBJ2-5	.	.